A few counts support the clone carrying this T cell receptor beta chain. The antigen remains undetermined. The CDR3 length is 16 residues. V was clipped by 2 bases and J by 6 bases, with 18 bases between them. Germline V CDR1 and CDR2: SGHDT, YYEEEE. This sample is drawn from a study of response to subunit inactivated influenza vaccine. Points from the study as a whole: A suggestion made by the authors is that each seasonal influenza vaccination recruits few new T cells.

TCRdb reprocessed the RT-PCR reads with MiXCR, giving one entry per CDR3 protein. The sample has more than 700,000 distinct CDR3 sequences, 20% to 25% seen once; the top ten hold roughly 10%. V gene TRBV5-6 combines with J gene TRBJ1-5; weak D call: TRBD1 (5 bases). The source material was PBMCs from blood, sampled about 5 days after vaccination. This clonotype was sampled from a man over 45 who received an inactivated influenza vaccine. The DNA for the CDR3 is TGTGCCAGCAGCTTAAAGTCAGGGAGTTTTAGTCAGCCCCAGCATTTT. Its translation is CASSLKSGSFSQPQHF.